One and the same sample provided the 12 T cell receptor beta chains below, sequenced in a study of T-cell memory formation after mild COVID-19. TCRdb re-called the 5' RACE reads with MiXCR, one entry per CDR3 protein. This sample has about 310,000 distinct CDR3 sequences, with 15% to 20% found just once. What was sequenced was PBMCs or a T cell subset sorted from them (not recorded which). The receptors stem from a man aged 18 to 35 who had mild COVID-19 (a few samples of this study predate the infection). Cell type and time point are not known.

This chain joins TRBV5-1 and TRBJ2-3; D not resolved. The CDR3 consists of 15 residues. CDR1 and CDR2 (germline): SGHRS, YFSETQ. With 0 bases removed from V and 2 bases from J, the gap between germline ends came to 10 bases. The CDR3 DNA sequence: TGCGCCAGCAGCTTGGGACTCCCAAACACAGATACGCAGTATTTT. Encoded protein: CASSLGLPNTDTQYF.

V usage is TRBV6-6 and J usage is TRBJ1-5; 12 bases match TRBD1. V lost 5 bases, J lost 4 bases, and 3 bases stayed unmatched. Germline CDR1 is MNHNY and CDR2 is SVGAGI (reference sequence). The CDR3 runs to 15 residues. CDR3 sequence reads: CASSPGQGANQPQHF. In DNA, the CDR3 is TGTGCCAGCAGTCCGGGACAGGGGGCGAATCAGCCCCAGCATTTT.

This clonotype was recorded a few times. The chain is built from TRBV6-1 and TRBJ2-7; 8 bases match TRBD1. J lost 6 bases, V lost 4 bases, and 5 bases had no gene match. The CDR3 has 13 amino acids. The germline gives CDR1 MNHNS, CDR2 SASEGT. CDR3 region: CASSGMTGVEQYF. The DNA for the CDR3 is TGTGCCAGCAGTGGGATGACAGGGGTCGAGCAGTACTTC.

Ten or more counts support this clonotype. The chain employs TRBV5-1 and TRBJ2-6, with D unclear. The CDR3 extends over 16 amino acids. The germline gives CDR1 SGHRS, CDR2 YFSETQ. Trimming took off 6 bases at V and 2 bases at J, with 15 bases between the two ends. The chain's CDR3 is CASTPAVLAGANVLTF. In DNA form, the CDR3 reads TGCGCCAGCACCCCCGCCGTGTTGGCTGGGGCCAACGTCCTGACTTTC.

The DNA for the CDR3 is TGCAGCGTTGAAGAGGGTATGGGCCAGCCCCAGCATTTT. Its protein product is CSVEEGMGQPQHF. The chain links TRBV29-1 to TRBJ1-5; D call uncertain. CDR3 length: 13 residues. Germline V CDR1 and CDR2: SQVTM, ANQGSEA. V was clipped by 0 bases and J by 7 bases, with 10 bases between them. Using reference TRBV29-1 and TRBJ1-5 for the parts outside the CDR3, the full variable domain is SAVISQKPSRDICQRGTSLTIQCQVDSQVTMMFWYRQQPGQSLTLIATANQGSEATYESGFVIDKFPISRPNLTFSTLTVSNMSPEDSSIYLCSVEEGMGQPQHFGDGTRLSIL.

This clonotype was detected a few times. The chain is built from TRBV7-8 and TRBJ2-3; TRBD2 might be the D (5 bases). CDR3 length: 13 amino acids. Germline V gene data show CDR1 as SGHVS and CDR2 as FQNEAQ. The V gene lost 4 bases and the J gene lost 5 bases, with 10 bases spanning the gap. The CDR3 DNA is TGTGCCAGCAGCTCCGGAGGTGGAGATACGCAGTATTTT. This translates into CASSSGGGDTQYF.

This clonotype was picked up a small number of times. The chain uses TRBV19 and TRBJ1-6; TRBD1 aligns across 9 bases. The CDR3 covers 16 residues. Germline CDR1 LNHDA, CDR2 SQIVND (reference sequence). The V gene end was trimmed by 4 bases and the J gene end by 13 bases; junction bases not matched to a gene: 14. For the CDR3, the DNA is TGTGCCAGTAGTACCCAATCGGACAGGGGTGAGATTCCCCTCCACTTT. Translation gives CASSTQSDRGEIPLHF.

The chain uses TRBV4-3 and TRBJ1-2; 8 positions agree with TRBD1. Looked up from germline, CDR1 is LGHNA and CDR2 is YSLEER. The V segment lost 3 bases and the J segment 2 bases; nucleotides outside the gene matches: 5. This CDR3 comprises 15 residues. The CDR3 sequence: CASSHAGGPNYGYTF. As DNA, the CDR3 is TGCGCCAGCAGCCACGCAGGGGGCCCCAACTATGGCTACACCTTC.

V is TRBV10-3 and J is TRBJ2-7; D is possibly TRBD1 (5 bases). V lost 3 bases and J 3 bases, leaving 9 bases between the germline ends. Germline V gene data show CDR1 as ENHRY and CDR2 as SYGVKD. The CDR3 length is 13 residues. This chain's CDR3 is CAISETGFYEQYV. CDR3 nucleotides: TGTGCCATCAGTGAAACAGGATTCTACGAGCAGTACGTC.

The chain employs TRBV28 and TRBJ1-6; D remains unclear. Per germline, CDR1 MDHEN and CDR2 SYDVKM. Between the trimmed V and J ends, which lost 3 bases and 9 bases, there was a span of 9 bases. This CDR3 comprises 13 residues. This chain's CDR3 is CASSFGVRSPLHF. As DNA, the CDR3 is TGTGCCAGCAGTTTTGGGGTTCGTTCACCCCTCCACTTT.

This clonotype was observed at least ten times. The V and J genes are TRBV5-1 and TRBJ2-1; 12 bases align to TRBD1. V was pared by 4 bases and J by 9 bases, with 8 bases of the junction left unmatched. Germline V lookup: CDR1 SGHRS, CDR2 YFSETQ. The CDR3 is made up of 15 amino acids. The CDR3 protein is CASSLRDRGLSEQFF. CDR3 coding DNA: TGCGCCAGCAGCCTCCGGGACAGGGGGCTTAGTGAGCAGTTCTTC.

The J gene is TRBJ2-4, the V gene TRBV6-5, with TRBD1 matching over 8 bases. This CDR3 comprises 15 residues. V lost 6 bases, J lost 8 bases, and 12 bases stayed unmatched. Per germline, CDR1 MNHEY and CDR2 SVGAGI. In DNA form, the CDR3 reads TGTGCCAGCAGCCCAATACCGGGACAGGCGTACATTCAGTACTTC. This gives the protein CASSPIPGQAYIQYF.